This T cell receptor (beta chain) was profiled in a study of cytomegalovirus exposure and HLA in healthy donors. Study outcomes and limitations: Reports indicated that the classifier achieved high specificity and sensitivity in diagnosing cytomegalovirus status. Fewer N-insertions (relative to the approximately 700-donor mean) were reportedly seen in an Asian-associated ancestry cluster in a later analysis. The study recorded 164 TCR beta chains that were cytomegalovirus-associated.

A multiplex PCR was run with 60 Vbeta primers and 13 Jbeta primers. Repertoires were generated with immunoSEQ multiplex PCR, while TCRdb's copy carries only in-frame clones and drops some. The table shows 90,000 to 150,000 clones, with more than 80% occurring only once. Concerning this clone: Its antigen is not known.

The V and J ends lost 5 bases and 2 bases, in that order; junction bases with no gene match: 4. This CDR3 comprises 14 residues. CDR1 and CDR2 from the germline V gene are MDHEN and SYDVKM. The sequence was obtained from a man aged 40-49 years in good health and CMV-seronegative. Source material: PBMCs. This chain uses TRBV28 with TRBJ2-3; 7 nucleotides agree with TRBD2. CDR3 sequence (DNA): TGTGCCAGCAGTCAGGGAGGGTTCACAGATACGCAGTATTTT. Its protein is CASSQGGFTDTQYF.